Listed below are T cell receptor beta chains from one sample, sequenced in a study of graft-versus-host responses after intestinal transplantation. These receptors have no identified antigens. Clones were sequenced by immunoSEQ multiplex PCR, and TCRdb holds only the in-frame ones, with some missing. Counted here are around 90,000 clones, approximately 90% occurring once; the ten biggest clones make up 0.069%. Sequenced material: unstimulated CD8+ T cells sorted from spleen or lymph node cells, taken before transplant. The receptors stem from a human donor who was the organ donor for an intestinal transplant. CDR3s include the opening cysteine and the closing phenylalanine or tryptophan. Fields, in order: D gene, J gene, clone size, V gene, CDR3 DNA, CDR3 protein. D genes are given only for firm matches. Some rows mark clone size as missing; the rest say once, few, many or name a class of expanded clone.

NA | TRBJ2-5 | NA | TRBV27 | TGTGCCAGCAGTTTATCCGCCCCGGGGAATCCTACGGATCAGCCAGAGACCCAGTACTTC | CASSLSAPGNPTDQPETQYF
NA | TRBJ2-1 | NA | TRBV19 | TGTGCCAGCCGACCTCAGGGTTCGGCATACAATGAGCAGTTCTTC | CASRPQGSAYNEQFF
NA | TRBJ1-5 | NA | TRBV23-1 | TGCGCCAGCAGTCGCACGGACAGCCGCAATCAGCCCCAGCATTTT | CASSRTDSRNQPQHF
NA | TRBJ1-1 | NA | TRBV13 | TGTGCCAGCAGCTTAACGGAGGGGGGGAGCACTGAAGCCTTCTTT | CASSLTEGGSTEAFF
TRBD1 | TRBJ2-1 | NA | TRBV12-5 | TGTGCTAGTGGTTTTATAGTAGCACACCGCCGGGACAGGAGATTGGGTGACAATGAGCAGTTCTTC | CASGFIVAHRRDRRLGDNEQFF
NA | TRBJ1-2 | NA | TRBV19 | TGTGCCAGTAGCCTACAGGGTTGTTGCAACTTCTACACCTTC | CASSLQGCCNFYTF
TRBD1 | TRBJ1-5 | NA | TRBV5-1 | TGCGCCAGCAGCGACAGGGGAGAAATTGGACAGCCCCAGCATTTT | CASSDRGEIGQPQHF
NA | TRBJ2-1 | NA | TRBV11-1 | TGTGCCAGCAGACCCCTAGGGGGAGGGTACAATGAGCAGTTCTTC | CASRPLGGGYNEQFF
TRBD1 | TRBJ1-5 | NA | TRBV6-5 | TGTGCCAGCAGTTACTCCTGGACAGGGCCCAATCAGCCCCAGCATTTT | CASSYSWTGPNQPQHF
TRBD1 | TRBJ1-1 | few | TRBV2 | TGTGCCAGCATGGCAGGGGGCACTGAAGCTTTCTTT | CASMAGGTEAFF
TRBD1 | TRBJ1-2 | NA | TRBV13 | TGTGCCAGCAGCTTAGAAGGACAGGGGGACTATGGCTACACCTTC | CASSLEGQGDYGYTF
NA | TRBJ1-2 | NA | TRBV7-7 | TGTGCCAGCAGCTTGGAGCCACAGGGTGTCCACGCCTTTGAAGGCTTC | CASSLEPQGVHAFEGF
NA | TRBJ2-5 | NA | TRBV18 | TGTGCCAGCTCACCACAGCTTCTCCTTGGCACAGGGCTGGAGACCCAGTACTTC | CASSPQLLLGTGLETQYF
NA | TRBJ2-5 | NA | TRBV5-1 | TGCGCCAGCAGCTTTTATCCCCAGGGGTGGATAGAGACCCAGTACTTC | CASSFYPQGWIETQYF
TRBD2 | TRBJ2-7 | once | TRBV6-4 | TGTGCCAGCAGTGACTTAGCGGGCTACGCCTACGAGCAGTACTTC | CASSDLAGYAYEQYF
NA | TRBJ2-1 | NA | TRBV6-1 | TGTGCCAGCAGTGAACGCGGGACCTATTTTAATGAGCAGTTCTTC | CASSERGTYFNEQFF
TRBD2 | TRBJ2-7 | few | TRBV5-6 | TGTGCCAGCAGCGTCAATGGGGGGGTAACCTACGAGCAGTACTTC | CASSVNGGVTYEQYF
NA | TRBJ1-5 | NA | TRBV28 | TGTGCCAGCACAAACAGTTATAGCAATCAGCCCCAGCATTTT | CASTNSYSNQPQHF
NA | TRBJ2-7 | NA | TRBV5-5 | TGTGCCAGCAGTTCATCCTACCTCCTAGTCTCCTACGAGCAGTACTTC | CASSSSYLLVSYEQYF
TRBD1 | TRBJ1-1 | NA | TRBV5-6 | TGTGCCAGCAGCTTGGAAGGGACAGTCAACACTGAAGCTTTCTTT | CASSLEGTVNTEAFF
TRBD1 | TRBJ1-5 | NA | TRBV5-6 | TGTGCCAGCAGCTTCGGACAGGGAGGGCAGCCCCAGCATTTT | CASSFGQGGQPQHF
NA | TRBJ2-5 | NA | TRBV4-1 | TGCGCCAGCAGCCTGACAGCGCTAGGCGAGACCCAGTACTTC | CASSLTALGETQYF
TRBD1 | TRBJ2-3 | NA | TRBV19 | TGTGCCACCGGACAGGGGACCACAGATACGCAGTATTTT | CATGQGTTDTQYF